The rows below give T cell receptor beta chains drawn from one sample of a study of response to subunit inactivated influenza vaccine. Each CDR3 protein gets one entry after TCRdb re-called the RT-PCR reads with MiXCR. Found here are roughly 760,000 distinct CDR3 sequences, 21% of them singletons; the top ten hold roughly 10%. Here the sequenced sample was PBMCs from blood, taken roughly 5 days after vaccination. The receptors were sampled from a man aged 50 to 59 who received an inactivated influenza vaccine. CDR3s include the opening cysteine and the closing phenylalanine or tryptophan. D genes are given only for firm matches. For some rows the clone size is stated as once, few or many, or as a class when expanded; others skip it.

D gene	clone size	V gene	J gene	CDR3 protein	CDR3 DNA
NA	NA	TRBV7-9	TRBJ1-4	CASSRDSYNEKLFF	TGTGCCAGCAGCCGCGACAGTTATAATGAAAAACTGTTTTTT
NA	NA	TRBV11-1	TRBJ1-1	CASSLGPVGRGADTEAFF	TGTGCCAGCAGCTTAGGACCTGTCGGGAGGGGCGCGGACACTGAAGCTTTCTTT
NA	few	TRBV4-3	TRBJ1-2	CASSQDFLGASGYTF	TGCGCCAGCAGCCAAGACTTCCTGGGGGCCTCAGGCTACACCTTC
NA	NA	TRBV15	TRBJ2-1	CATSRAIGTYNEQFF	TGTGCCACCAGCAGAGCTATAGGGACCTACAATGAGCAGTTCTTC
NA	few	TRBV12-3/TRBV12-4	TRBJ2-3	CASRGGGVLGDTQYF	TGTGCCAGCAGGGGAGGCGGGGTCCTTGGAGATACGCAGTATTTT
NA	many	TRBV12-3/TRBV12-4	TRBJ2-7	CASSPRIVYAPSYEQYF	TGTGCCAGCAGCCCAAGGATAGTGTACGCTCCTAGCTACGAGCAGTACTTC
NA	NA	TRBV24-1	TRBJ2-3	CATSDLRQGTDTQYF	TGTGCCACCAGTGATTTGCGGCAGGGGACAGATACGCAGTATTTT
NA	few	TRBV6-4	TRBJ2-1	CASSERGVRNYNEQFF	TGTGCCAGCAGTGAGAGAGGGGTCAGGAACTACAATGAGCAGTTCTTC
TRBD1	few	TRBV7-2	TRBJ2-3	CASSPPTGGKTDTQYF	TGTGCCAGCAGCCCCCCGACAGGGGGAAAGACAGATACGCAGTATTTT
TRBD1	few	TRBV12-3/TRBV12-4	TRBJ1-5	CASSLGRGRNQPQHF	TGTGCCAGCAGTTTGGGCAGGGGGCGTAATCAGCCCCAGCATTTT
TRBD2	NA	TRBV9	TRBJ2-1	CASTDTSGGAGEQFF	TGTGCCAGCACGGATACTAGCGGGGGGGCCGGTGAGCAGTTCTTC
NA	many	TRBV12-3/TRBV12-4	TRBJ1-3	CASGQQYTGNTIYF	TGTGCCAGCGGACAGCAATATACTGGAAACACCATATATTTT
TRBD1	NA	TRBV6-5	TRBJ2-5	CASSYQRTGPLYQETQYF	TGTGCCAGCAGTTACCAACGGACAGGCCCCTTGTACCAAGAGACCCAGTACTTC
TRBD1	NA	TRBV20-1	TRBJ2-2	CSAQGQERNTGELFF	TGCAGTGCTCAAGGACAGGAAAGGAACACCGGGGAGCTGTTTTTT
TRBD2	few	TRBV10-3	TRBJ2-1	CAISASGSSYNEQFF	TGTGCCATCAGTGCTAGCGGGAGTTCCTACAATGAGCAGTTCTTC
NA	NA	TRBV5-1	TRBJ1-2	CASRAEQRPSGYTF	TGCGCCAGCAGGGCGGAACAGCGACCGAGTGGCTACACCTTC
NA	NA	TRBV12-3/TRBV12-4	TRBJ2-3	CASSPVHQRTDTQYF	TGTGCCAGCAGCCCGGTGCACCAACGCACAGATACGCAGTATTTT
NA	NA	TRBV20-1	TRBJ2-4	CSAGDTLAKNIQYF	TGCAGTGCCGGGGACACACTAGCCAAAAACATTCAGTACTTC
TRBD1	once	TRBV28	TRBJ2-5	CASSLLDRAVETQYF	TGTGCCAGCAGTTTATTGGACAGGGCAGTCGAGACCCAGTACTTC
NA	NA	TRBV6-2/TRBV6-3	TRBJ2-5	CACGTGRGTQYF	TGTGCCTGCGGTACAGGCCGAGGGACCCAGTACTTC
NA	few	TRBV10-3	TRBJ2-7	CAIPEIQHTSKIHEQYF	TGTGCCATCCCTGAAATTCAACACACTAGTAAGATTCACGAGCAGTACTTC
TRBD1	few	TRBV5-1	TRBJ1-1	CASSSLTGRNTEAFF	TGCGCCAGCAGCAGCCTGACAGGGCGGAACACTGAAGCTTTCTTT
NA	once	TRBV2	TRBJ2-1	CASSGTHEGYNEQFF	TGTGCCAGCAGTGGTACACACGAGGGTTACAATGAGCAGTTCTTC
NA	few	TRBV9	TRBJ2-6	CASSAPRTGTSSGANVLTF	TGTGCCAGCAGCGCACCCCGGACAGGGACTAGCTCTGGGGCCAACGTCCTGACTTTC
TRBD2	NA	TRBV11-2	TRBJ2-1	CASSRTSGGWNEQFF	TGTGCCAGCAGTCGGACTAGCGGGGGTTGGAATGAGCAGTTCTTC
NA	few	TRBV12-3/TRBV12-4	TRBJ1-2	CASSRHAENYGYTF	TGTGCCAGCAGTAGGCACGCGGAGAACTATGGCTACACCTTC
NA	NA	TRBV18	TRBJ2-7	CASSPQGGMYEQYF	TGTGCCAGCTCACCCCAAGGTGGAATGTACGAGCAGTACTTC
TRBD2	few	TRBV24-1	TRBJ2-3	CATSDSGLAGADTQYF	TGTGCCACCAGTGATTCGGGACTAGCGGGAGCGGATACGCAGTATTTT
NA	NA	TRBV5-1	TRBJ2-7	CASSSQEGVYEQYF	TGCGCCAGCAGCTCCCAGGAAGGGGTCTACGAGCAGTACTTC
NA	NA	TRBV28	TRBJ1-5	CASSFYSGTDQPQHF	TGTGCCAGCAGTTTTTACTCCGGGACGGATCAGCCCCAGCATTTT
TRBD2	few	TRBV7-6	TRBJ2-1	CASSSFRGATSGSAYNEQFF	TGTGCCAGCAGCTCCTTTAGGGGGGCCACTAGCGGGAGCGCCTACAATGAGCAGTTCTTC
NA	large	TRBV29-1	TRBJ2-7	CSVAEHREQYF	TGCAGCGTAGCAGAACACCGCGAGCAGTACTTC
TRBD2	NA	TRBV7-8	TRBJ2-7	CASSTIAGGEYF	TGTGCCAGCAGCACAATCGCCGGGGGGGAGTACTTC
NA	NA	TRBV6-1	TRBJ2-2	CASLSQGGNTGELFF	TGTGCCAGCCTAAGTCAGGGGGGGAACACCGGGGAGCTGTTTTTT
NA	NA	TRBV9	TRBJ1-1	CASSVADVNTEAFF	TGTGCCAGCAGCGTAGCCGATGTGAACACTGAAGCTTTCTTT
TRBD1	NA	TRBV19	TRBJ2-7	CASSMGTEYSYEQYF	TGTGCCAGTAGTATGGGGACAGAATACTCCTACGAGCAGTACTTC
NA	many	TRBV5-1	TRBJ1-3	CASSLQGPGNTIYF	TGCGCCAGCAGCTTGCAGGGCCCTGGAAACACCATATATTTT
TRBD2	few	TRBV24-1	TRBJ2-1	CATSERDYHNEQFF	TGTGCCACCAGTGAACGGGACTACCACAATGAGCAGTTCTTC
TRBD1	few	TRBV20-1	TRBJ2-7	CSARDRQGSYEQYF	TGCAGTGCTAGAGATAGACAGGGTTCCTACGAGCAGTACTTC
NA	NA	TRBV20-1	TRBJ2-1	CSPITTNSYNEQFF	TGCAGTCCCATAACTACGAACTCCTACAATGAGCAGTTCTTC
NA	few	TRBV29-1	TRBJ2-3	CSVASGTDTQYF	TGCAGCGTTGCAAGCGGGACAGATACGCAGTATTTT